These T cell receptor beta chains were read from a single sample in a study of T cells in Graves' hyperthyroidism and ophthalmopathy. Each CDR3 protein is one row after TCRdb ran MiXCR on the multiplex PCR reads. Among just under 750,000 distinct CDR3 sequences, 30% to 40% were seen once, and the ten largest hold roughly 30%. The specimen sequenced was blood. These receptors were taken from a woman between 40 and 50 years old with Graves' hyperthyroidism. CDR3s include the opening cysteine and the closing phenylalanine or tryptophan. Each record gives: J gene, clone size, V gene, D gene, CDR3 DNA, CDR3 protein. The D gene is left open where the match is weak. Clone size, where shown, is once, few, many, or a class for clones that have expanded.

J gene: TRBJ1-5
clone size: -
V gene: TRBV27
D gene: -
CDR3 DNA: TGTGCCAGCAGGGGGTCCCGTAGCAATCAGCCCCAGCATTTT
CDR3 protein: CASRGSRSNQPQHF

J gene: TRBJ2-7
clone size: -
V gene: TRBV4-3
D gene: TRBD2
CDR3 DNA: TGCGCCAGCAGCCAGCGACTAGCGGGAGGCTACGAGCAGTACTTC
CDR3 protein: CASSQRLAGGYEQYF

J gene: TRBJ1-1
clone size: -
V gene: TRBV6-6
D gene: -
CDR3 DNA: TGTGCCGCCGACCGCGGGGACACTGAAGCTTTCTTT
CDR3 protein: CAADRGDTEAFF

J gene: TRBJ1-3
clone size: -
V gene: TRBV7-9
D gene: TRBD1
CDR3 DNA: TGTGCCAGCAGCTTAAAGGATACGGGCGGCAGGGGGCAAATTTTT
CDR3 protein: CASSLKDTGGRGQIF

J gene: TRBJ2-5
clone size: many
V gene: TRBV7-8
D gene: -
CDR3 DNA: TGTGCCAGCAGCTTAAGGCTACAAGAGACCCAGTACTTC
CDR3 protein: CASSLRLQETQYF

J gene: TRBJ1-2
clone size: many
V gene: TRBV10-3
D gene: -
CDR3 DNA: TGTGCCATCAGTGTGGTTGGGGGCAATGGCTACACCTTC
CDR3 protein: CAISVVGGNGYTF

J gene: TRBJ1-5
clone size: many
V gene: TRBV7-9
D gene: -
CDR3 DNA: TGTGCCACCCCGGCAGGTCGGCAGCCCCAGCATTTT
CDR3 protein: CATPAGRQPQHF

J gene: TRBJ1-1
clone size: -
V gene: TRBV6-5
D gene: -
CDR3 DNA: TGTGCCGCCAACGCAGGGCGCGGGGGCACTGAAGCTTTCTTT
CDR3 protein: CAANAGRGGTEAFF

J gene: TRBJ1-3
clone size: once
V gene: TRBV25-1
D gene: TRBD1
CDR3 DNA: TGTGCCAGCAGTCGGACAGGGGCAAATGGAAACACCATATATTTT
CDR3 protein: CASSRTGANGNTIYF

J gene: TRBJ1-6
clone size: many
V gene: TRBV7-3
D gene: TRBD1
CDR3 DNA: TGTGCCAGCAGCTTAGGGACAGCCAATTCACCCCTCCACTTT
CDR3 protein: CASSLGTANSPLHF

J gene: TRBJ1-5
clone size: few
V gene: TRBV29-1
D gene: -
CDR3 DNA: TGCAGCGCCGCATCAGGGATCAATCAGCCCCAGCATTTT
CDR3 protein: CSAASGINQPQHF

J gene: TRBJ1-4
clone size: many
V gene: TRBV2
D gene: TRBD1
CDR3 DNA: TGTGCCAGCAGTCAAAGGGGGCAGGGTAATGAAAAACTGTTTTTT
CDR3 protein: CASSQRGQGNEKLFF

J gene: TRBJ2-7
clone size: few
V gene: TRBV5-6
D gene: -
CDR3 DNA: TGTGCCAGCAGCTTGACGGTAAAAGGGTCAATCGAGCAGTACTTC
CDR3 protein: CASSLTVKGSIEQYF

J gene: TRBJ1-3
clone size: -
V gene: TRBV29-1
D gene: TRBD1
CDR3 DNA: TGCAGCGTAGAACAGGGGAGGGGAAACACCATATATTTT
CDR3 protein: CSVEQGRGNTIYF

J gene: TRBJ1-4
clone size: few
V gene: TRBV6-5
D gene: TRBD1
CDR3 DNA: TGTGCCAGCAGCGGGACAGGCGGAAGTAATGAAAAACTGTTTTTT
CDR3 protein: CASSGTGGSNEKLFF

J gene: TRBJ1-5
clone size: -
V gene: TRBV29-1
D gene: TRBD1
CDR3 DNA: TGCAGCGTCAACAGATGGACAGGGACGGGGAGCAATCAGCCCCAGCATTTT
CDR3 protein: CSVNRWTGTGSNQPQHF

J gene: TRBJ2-7
clone size: many
V gene: TRBV29-1
D gene: -
CDR3 DNA: TGCAGCGTTGAGGTCGCAGGGGGGAGAAAGCAGTACTTC
CDR3 protein: CSVEVAGGRKQYF

J gene: TRBJ2-7
clone size: -
V gene: TRBV18
D gene: -
CDR3 DNA: TGTGCCAGCTCACCACCCGGCAGGGAACTGAACGAGCAGTACTTC
CDR3 protein: CASSPPGRELNEQYF

J gene: TRBJ2-2
clone size: once
V gene: TRBV20-1
D gene: -
CDR3 DNA: TGCAGTGCTACCGAAGGGTCGTGGGACACCGGGGAGCTGTTTTTT
CDR3 protein: CSATEGSWDTGELFF

J gene: TRBJ1-2
clone size: -
V gene: TRBV19
D gene: -
CDR3 DNA: TGTGCCAGTAGAGGACAGTCCTATGGCTACACCTTC
CDR3 protein: CASRGQSYGYTF

J gene: TRBJ1-5
clone size: -
V gene: TRBV7-9
D gene: -
CDR3 DNA: TGTGCCAGCAGCCTTCCGGGGTCAGATCAGCCCCAGCATTTT
CDR3 protein: CASSLPGSDQPQHF

J gene: TRBJ2-7
clone size: -
V gene: TRBV20-1
D gene: TRBD1
CDR3 DNA: TGCAGTGCTAGACGATATAGGACAGGGGAGGGGTACGAGCAGTACTTC
CDR3 protein: CSARRYRTGEGYEQYF

J gene: TRBJ2-3
clone size: -
V gene: TRBV12-3/TRBV12-4
D gene: -
CDR3 DNA: TGTGCCAGCAGCTCGGACAACACAGATACGCAGTATTTT
CDR3 protein: CASSSDNTDTQYF

J gene: TRBJ2-7
clone size: once
V gene: TRBV5-1
D gene: -
CDR3 DNA: TGCGCCAGCAGCTTGGACAGGGAATTCGACTACGAGCAGTACTTC
CDR3 protein: CASSLDREFDYEQYF

J gene: TRBJ1-2
clone size: -
V gene: TRBV5-1
D gene: TRBD1
CDR3 DNA: TGCGCCAGCAGCCAATGGACAGGGCTTTTTAACTATGGCTACACCTTC
CDR3 protein: CASSQWTGLFNYGYTF

J gene: TRBJ1-2
clone size: many
V gene: TRBV19
D gene: -
CDR3 DNA: TGTGCCAGTAACAGTCAGGGCCCTGGCTACACCTTC
CDR3 protein: CASNSQGPGYTF

J gene: TRBJ1-3
clone size: once
V gene: TRBV10-1
D gene: TRBD1
CDR3 DNA: TGCGCCAGCGGACAGGGGACCATATATTTT
CDR3 protein: CASGQGTIYF

J gene: TRBJ1-5
clone size: -
V gene: TRBV6-6
D gene: -
CDR3 DNA: TGTGCCAGCAGTTTCAATCGGCCCCAGCATTTT
CDR3 protein: CASSFNRPQHF

J gene: TRBJ1-5
clone size: few
V gene: TRBV28
D gene: -
CDR3 DNA: TGTGCCAGCAGTTTGCTAGGAAGACTCAAAGGGGAGCCCCAGCATTTT
CDR3 protein: CASSLLGRLKGEPQHF

J gene: TRBJ2-5
clone size: many
V gene: TRBV20-1
D gene: TRBD2
CDR3 DNA: TGCAGTGCTACAGGGAGGGGACTAGGAGGCGGGGAGACCCAGTACTTC
CDR3 protein: CSATGRGLGGGETQYF

J gene: TRBJ1-1
clone size: many
V gene: TRBV29-1
D gene: TRBD1
CDR3 DNA: TGCAGCGCCGAGGGGACAGGGGGTATGGCTTTCTTT
CDR3 protein: CSAEGTGGMAFF